These 9 T cell receptor beta chains were all obtained from the same sample, sequenced in a study of cytomegalovirus exposure and HLA in healthy donors. Vbeta (60) and Jbeta (13) primers were used in the PCR. Some clones are missing from TCRdb's copy, which holds only in-frame ones; the method was immunoSEQ multiplex PCR. This sample has about 130,000 clones, with approximately 78% found just once. Sequencing was done on a sample of PBMCs. The receptors derive from a human donor in good health.

There are a few counts of this clone. The chain recombines TRBV5-1 with TRBJ2-5, with D maybe TRBD2 (6 bases). The better agreement between TRBJ2-7 and the DNA end casts doubt on the J call. The V gene's germline CDR1 is SGHRS and CDR2 YFSETQ. This CDR3 has 15 amino acids. CDR3 nucleotide sequence: TGCGCCAGCAGCTTGGGAGGAGGGGCTATCAACGAGCAGTACTTC. It is translated as CASSLGGGAINEQYF.

The chain couples TRBV6-1 to TRBJ2-7, with TRBD2 matching 8 bases. The CDR3 contains 16 residues. Per germline, CDR1 MNHNS and CDR2 SASEGT. V was clipped by 2 bases and J by 0 bases; unmatched bases: 6. This CDR3 is CASSEREGTSSYEQYF. The CDR3 DNA reads TGTGCCAGCAGTGAACGGGAGGGAACAAGCTCCTACGAGCAGTACTTC.

V gene TRBV10-3 combines with J gene TRBJ2-7; 12 bases match TRBD1. With 10 bases clipped from V and 5 bases from J, the junction kept 6 bases outside the gene matches. Germline lookup yields CDR1 ENHRY and CDR2 SYGVKD. This CDR3 spans 13 amino acids. CDR3 loop: CATQGTGGHEQYF. The CDR3 DNA sequence: TGTGCCACCCAAGGGACAGGGGGCCACGAGCAGTACTTC.

V gene TRBV5-1 combines with J gene TRBJ2-7; the D gene is possibly TRBD2 (6 bases). Germline V gene sequence: CDR1 SGHRS, CDR2 YFSETQ. V gave up 0 bases and J gave up 4 bases, with 14 bases separating them. The CDR3 contains 15 residues. In DNA, the CDR3 is TGCGCCAGCAGCTTGGAGCCGCGGGGTGAGTACGAGCAGTACTTC. The encoded protein is CASSLEPRGEYEQYF.

V is TRBV2 and J is TRBJ2-3; 8 bases match TRBD1. CDR3 length: 13 residues. V lost 11 bases, J lost 5 bases, and 9 bases stayed unmatched. Germline CDR1 and CDR2: SNHLY and FYNNEI. CDR3 DNA: TGTGCCCTGACCCAGGGGGCACAAGATACGCAGTATTTT. The encoded protein is CALTQGAQDTQYF.

Concerning this clone: A much bigger clone sits one base away, suggesting this may be a read error. The chain's CDR3 is CASSSDYYEQYF. DNA for the CDR3: TGTGCCAGCAGCTCGGACTACTACGAGCAGTACTTC. The chain links TRBV5-4 to TRBJ2-5; weak D call: TRBD2 (6 bases). The J call is doubtful: the DNA matches TRBJ2-7 better. CDR3 length equals 12 residues. CDR1 is SGHNT and CDR2 is YYREEE in the germline V gene (reference sequence).

The V and J genes are TRBV6-6 and TRBJ2-2; D is possibly TRBD1 (6 bases). Trimming cost V 5 bases and J 2 bases, with 12 bases left between them. Germline V gives CDR1 MNHNY, CDR2 SVGAGI (reference sequence). CDR3 length equals 15 residues. CDR3 in amino acids: CASSHTGFNTGELFF. CDR3 bases: TGTGCCAGCAGTCACACAGGGTTTAACACCGGGGAGCTGTTTTTT.

The chain recombines TRBV11-2 with TRBJ2-7; 8 positions match TRBD1. This CDR3 region has 17 residues. V shed 0 bases, J shed 1 base, and the junction held 8 bases outside the gene matches. CDR1 and CDR2 from the germline V gene are SGHAT and FQNNGV. The CDR3 protein is CASSLDQGAILSYEQYF. CDR3 nucleotides: TGTGCCAGCAGCTTAGATCAGGGGGCTATTTTGTCCTACGAGCAGTACTTC.

V is TRBV21-1 and J is TRBJ1-1; the table's TRBD1 call for D was not verified on the DNA. TRBV21-1 is a recognized pseudogene. This CDR3 has 17 amino acids. The CDR3 bases are TGTGCCAGCAGCAAAGTAGCGACAGGGCCCTCGAACACTGAAGCTTTCTTT. Amino acids: CASSKVATGPSNTEAFF.